These 7 T cell receptor beta chains share one sample of origin, sequenced in a study of CD8+ T cells in alopecia areata. The treatment is: oral pan-JAK inhibitor, 5-10 mg twice daily. Once RNA had been extracted, it was reverse transcribed into cDNA to act as the sequencing template. Clones were read by immunoSEQ multiplex PCR, and TCRdb kept only the in-frame ones, dropping some. This sample carries 200,000 to 250,000 clones, about 58% of them seen once, and the ten largest clones take 1.6%. Material: CD4+ T cells sorted from blood, obtained at week 4, from a patient treated with tofacitinib. The receptors were gathered from a human donor with alopecia areata.

This rearrangement joins TRBV9 to TRBJ2-5; D not certain. Germline-derived CDR1 and CDR2 are SGDLS and YYNGEE. This CDR3 is built from 13 residues. V gave up 0 bases and J gave up 5 bases, with 8 bases separating them. The CDR3 nucleotides read TGTGCCAGCAGCGTAGTCACCGGGGAGACCCAGTACTTC. This encodes CASSVVTGETQYF.

This rearrangement joins TRBV25-1 to TRBJ2-4; D perhaps matches TRBD2 (5 bases). Germline values: CDR1 MGHDK, CDR2 SYGVNS. V lost 4 bases and J lost 6, with 16 bases in between. There are 15 residues in the CDR3. For the CDR3, the DNA is TGTGCCAGCAGTGTTTCGGATGGAGAGGGAAACATTCAGTACTTC. It is translated as CASSVSDGEGNIQYF.

The gene calls are TRBV11-2 and TRBJ1-2; a weak D match, TRBD1 (6 bases). Per germline, CDR1 SGHAT and CDR2 FQNNGV. The CDR3 length is 13 residues. Trimming removed 4 bases at V and 4 bases at J, with 10 bases between. The CDR3 DNA is TGTGCCAGCAGCTCCCGGACAGCCTATGGCTACACCTTC. Its protein product is CASSSRTAYGYTF.

The chain is built from TRBV15 and TRBJ1-1; D unclear. Trimming shortened V by 5 bases and J by 10 bases, and 14 bases separated the two germline ends. Germline V gene lookup returns CDR1 LNHNV and CDR2 YYDKDF (reference sequence). The CDR3 has 12 amino acids. CDR3 loop: CATSAIGKSAFF. The DNA for the CDR3 is TGTGCCACCAGCGCGATCGGGAAATCAGCTTTCTTT.

This clone was recorded once. The rearrangement joins TRBV15 to TRBJ2-7; 9 nucleotides align to TRBD1. Germline V gives CDR1 LNHNV, CDR2 YYDKDF (reference sequence). Germline trimming cut 5 bases from V and 4 bases from J; bases unmatched to any gene: 6. The CDR3 covers 14 residues. For the CDR3, the DNA is TGTGCCACCAGCGGGGACAGGGTAATGTACGAGCAGTACTTC. Its translation is CATSGDRVMYEQYF. Drawing the rest from reference TRBV15 and TRBJ2-7, the complete variable domain is DAMVIQNPRYQVTQFGKPVTLSCSQTLNHNVMYWYQQKSSQAPKLLFHYYDKDFNNEADTPDNFQSRRPNTSFCFLDIRSPGLGDTAMYLCATSGDRVMYEQYFGPGTRLTVT.

This clone has a single count. This chain joins TRBV7-2 and TRBJ2-5; tentatively, D is TRBD1 (6 bases). Looked up from germline, CDR1 is SGHTA and CDR2 is FQGNSA. This CDR3 is built from 14 residues. V dropped 6 bases and J dropped 7 bases, with 18 bases sitting between them. CDR3 loop: CASSPGRGRATQYF. The CDR3 DNA is TGTGCCAGCAGTCCCGGCAGGGGAAGGGCGACCCAGTACTTC. The entire variable domain, with the rest obtained from reference TRBV7-2 and TRBJ2-5, is as follows: GAGVSQSPSNKVTEKGKDVELRCDPISGHTALYWYRQSLGQGLEFLIYFQGNSAPDKSGLPSDRFSAERTGGSVSTLTIQRTQQEDSAVYLCASSPGRGRATQYFGPGTRLLVL.

This clone was seen only a few times. The chain carries TRBV7-8 and TRBJ2-1, with 8 bases lining up with TRBD2. The germline gives CDR1 SGHVS, CDR2 FQNEAQ. The CDR3 totals 11 residues. The J segment lost 10 bases and the V segment lost 5 bases, leaving 1 base of the junction unmatched. This chain's CDR3 is CASSRLAEQFF. For the CDR3, the DNA is TGTGCCAGCAGCCGACTAGCGGAGCAGTTCTTC.